The clone carrying this TCR beta chain has a handful of counts. Its target is not known. This entry comes from a study of T-cell memory formation after mild COVID-19. V dropped 6 bases and J dropped 5 bases, with 11 bases sitting between them. The CDR3 runs to 12 residues. Germline loops: CDR1 SGHKS, CDR2 YYEKEE (reference sequence). Findings and caveats of the study: CD4/CD8 balance characterized clones contracting day 15 to 85, and CD4+ skew characterized later expanders.

TCRdb re-analysed the 5' RACE reads in MiXCR, keeping a single row per CDR3 protein. The sample comprises hundreds of thousands of distinct CDR3 sequences, roughly 17% of which are singletons, and just over 8% rests with the top ten. The rearrangement joins TRBV5-5 to TRBJ1-1, with a weak D call TRBD1 (5 bases). This clonotype originated in an adult woman who had mild COVID-19 (a few samples of this study predate the infection). Cell type and time point are not known. Input material: PBMCs or a T cell subset sorted from them (not recorded which). The CDR3 sequence: CASTIGGTEAFF. CDR3 DNA sequence: TGTGCCAGCACCATTGGGGGAACTGAAGCTTTCTTT.